Below are 19 T cell receptor beta chains sequenced from a single sample in a study of human T cells and chemical hapten exposure. Stated time point: patch test 2, 6 weeks after DPC sensitization. The treatment: therapeutic diphenylcyclopropenone sensitization with weekly scalp DPC. TCRdb used MiXCR to reprocess the RACE reads, holding one entry per CDR3 protein. Altogether roughly 24,000 distinct CDR3 sequences are present, roughly a tenth being singletons, with the ten largest covering 6.6%. Sequenced here: whole blood, sampled in connection with sensitization to the hapten diphenylcyclopropenone (DPC). These receptors originate from a young man with alopecia areata. Some clones in this sample may be carry-over from other donors' samples.

CDR3 DNA: TGTGCCAGCAGTTACTCCACAGAGACAGATACGCAGTATTTT. This gives the protein CASSYSTETDTQYF. V usage is TRBV6-5 and J usage is TRBJ2-3; no clear D gene. V was trimmed by 0 bases and J by 3 bases, leaving 7 bases between them. Germline CDR1 MNHEY, CDR2 SVGAGI. The CDR3 covers 14 residues.

This clonotype was found many times. The CDR3 DNA is TGCAGCGTTGCCCCGACGTCCGGCACAGATACGCAGTATTTT. It encodes CSVAPTSGTDTQYF. The chain joins TRBV29-1 to TRBJ2-3; D is undetermined. Germline CDR1 reads SQVTM; CDR2 reads ANQGSEA. The CDR3 extends over 14 amino acids. V lost 4 bases and J 1 base, leaving 12 bases between the germline ends.

This clonotype was seen more than once but under ten times. The chain employs TRBV10-3 and TRBJ1-1; TRBD1 aligns across 8 bases. The V segment lost 6 bases and the J segment 7 bases; nucleotides outside the gene matches: 1. Germline CDR1 is ENHRY and CDR2 is SYGVKD. There are 11 residues in the CDR3. CDR3 in DNA: TGTGCCATCAGGGACAGGGTTGAAGCTTTCTTT. This encodes CAIRDRVEAFF.

The gene calls are TRBV19 and TRBJ2-1, with TRBD2 matching over 16 bases. CDR1 and CDR2 from the germline V gene are LNHDA and SQIVND (reference sequence). The CDR3 runs to 20 residues. V shed 3 bases and J 6 bases; nucleotides not matched to a gene: 14. CDR3 sequence (DNA): TGTGCCAGTAGTATCCCGGGACTAGCGGGGGGGCCGACGTTTTTCAATGAGCAGTTCTTC. The encoded protein is CASSIPGLAGGPTFFNEQFF.

The chain recombines TRBV7-2 with TRBJ2-3, with 12 bases that match TRBD2. The CDR3 spans 16 residues. The V gene end was trimmed by 4 bases and the J gene end by 2 bases; junction bases not matched to a gene: 4. Germline lookup yields CDR1 SGHTA and CDR2 FQGNSA. CDR3 loop: CASSSRLAGDTDTQYF. For the CDR3, the DNA is TGTGCCAGCAGCTCCCGACTAGCGGGGGACACAGATACGCAGTATTTT. Based on the CDR3 plus reference TRBV7-2 and TRBJ2-3, the full variable domain is GAGVSQSPSNKVTEKGKDVELRCDPISGHTALYWYRQSLGQGLEFLIYFQGNSAPDKSGLPSDRFSAERTGGSVSTLTIQRTQQEDSAVYLCASSSRLAGDTDTQYFGPGTRLTVL.

In the case of this clonotype: One base away lies a much larger clone, so this may be a sequencing read error. The chain is built from TRBV12-3 or TRBV12-4 and TRBJ1-2, with a tentative D call TRBD1 (6 bases). CDR3 size: 13 residues. V was clipped by 3 bases and J by 4 bases, with 9 bases between them. The CDR3, as DNA: TGTGCCAGCAGTTTTCAGGGGTCCTATGGCTACACCTTC. Amino acids: CASSFQGSYGYTF.

This clonotype was seen many times. The V and J genes are TRBV6-2 or TRBV6-3 and TRBJ1-1; D gene uncertain. The CDR3 sequence is 15 residues long. The germline V gene has CDR1 MNHEY and CDR2 SVGEGT. V was pared by 0 bases and J by 1 base, with 9 bases between. CDR3 nucleotides: TGTGCCAGCAGTTACTCGACATCAGGGAACACTGAAGCTTTCTTT. This encodes CASSYSTSGNTEAFF.

This clonotype was counted many times. The V call is TRBV11-2, the J call TRBJ2-1; TRBD2 matches at 14 bases. The J segment lost 3 bases and the V segment lost 6 bases, leaving 7 bases of the junction unmatched. The CDR3 consists of 17 residues. Germline V lookup: CDR1 SGHAT, CDR2 FQNNGV. The CDR3 DNA reads as TGTGCCAGCAGAAGCGGACTAGCGGGAGGACTCTACAATGAGCAGTTCTTC. Its protein product is CASRSGLAGGLYNEQFF.

This clonotype was recorded at least ten times. The V and J genes are TRBV4-1 and TRBJ1-1; a weak D match, TRBD1 (5 bases). Per germline, CDR1 MGHRA and CDR2 YSYEKL. The ends were cut back, 3 bases at V and 1 base at J, with 12 bases in the middle. The CDR3 runs 15 residues. The CDR3 DNA follows: TGCGCCAGCAGCCAGAAGGAAGGACAGAACACTGAAGCTTTCTTT. It yields the protein CASSQKEGQNTEAFF.

The J gene is TRBJ2-2, the V gene TRBV5-1; tentative D call: TRBD2 (6 bases). The CDR3 has 17 residues. Per germline, CDR1 SGHRS and CDR2 YFSETQ. The ends were cut back, 4 bases at V and 2 bases at J, with 18 bases in the middle. The CDR3: CASSKSAGQSNTGELFF. CDR3 bases: TGCGCCAGCAGCAAGTCGGCGGGGCAGAGTAACACCGGGGAGCTGTTTTTT. Together with reference TRBV5-1 and TRBJ2-2, the CDR3 gives the full variable domain: KAGVTQTPRYLIKTRGQQVTLSCSPISGHRSVSWYQQTPGQGLQFLFEYFSETQRNKGNFPGRFSGRQFSNSRSEMNVSTLELGDSALYLCASSKSAGQSNTGELFFGEGSRLTVL.

This clonotype was found many times. This chain joins TRBV3-1 and TRBJ1-1, with a weak D call TRBD1 (5 bases). Trimming pared 1 base from V and 3 bases from J, leaving 6 bases between. The length of the CDR3 is 13 residues. Germline V gene sequence: CDR1 LGHDT, CDR2 YNNKEL (reference sequence). CDR3 protein: CASSQARDTEAFF. In nucleotides, the CDR3 is TGTGCCAGCAGCCAAGCCAGGGACACTGAAGCTTTCTTT. The full variable domain, with the rest looked up from reference TRBV3-1 and TRBJ1-1, is DTAVSQTPKYLVTQMGNDKSIKCEQNLGHDTMYWYKQDSKKFLKIMFSYNNKELIINETVPNRFSPKSPDKAHLNLHINSLELGDSAVYFCASSQARDTEAFFGQGTRLTVV.

In this sample, this clonotype turned up a few times. The J gene is TRBJ1-4, the V gene TRBV19; D call uncertain. The CDR3 contains 14 residues. The germline CDR1 and CDR2 sequences are LNHDA and SQIVND (reference sequence). Deletions cut 10 bases from V and 0 bases from J, with 12 bases between. The CDR3 region is CATEGHTTNEKLFF. CDR3 in DNA: TGTGCCACAGAGGGCCACACAACTAATGAAAAACTGTTTTTT.

The chain has TRBV7-9 and TRBJ2-7; 9 positions match TRBD1. Losses at the gene ends were 8 bases for V and 3 bases for J; bases not matched to a gene: 8. This CDR3 is built from 14 residues. Germline CDR1 SEHNR, CDR2 FQNEAQ (reference sequence). The CDR3 nucleotides are TGTGCCAGCCAAACCGGGACAGGGAACTACGAGCAGTACTTC. Translating it yields CASQTGTGNYEQYF.

The gene calls are TRBV7-2 and TRBJ2-3, with 7 nucleotides matching TRBD1. Germline V gene sequence: CDR1 SGHTA, CDR2 FQGNSA. The J segment lost 4 bases and the V segment lost 7 bases, leaving 8 bases of the junction unmatched. The CDR3 is 14 residues long. The CDR3 protein is CASTKGASADTQYF. DNA of the CDR3: TGTGCCAGCACGAAGGGGGCAAGCGCAGATACGCAGTATTTT.

This clonotype was seen repeatedly, ten times or more. This chain joins TRBV11-2 and TRBJ2-5; D unclear. The germline V and J ends were trimmed by 1 base and 1 base, with 10 bases remaining between them. The CDR3 totals 15 residues. Germline CDR1 SGHAT, CDR2 FQNNGV. The CDR3 region has the DNA TGTGCCAGCAGCTTAGGGTCCTCTGGCCAAGAGACCCAGTACTTC. It translates to CASSLGSSGQETQYF. Full variable domain (outside the CDR3, taken from reference TRBV11-2 and TRBJ2-5): EAGVAQSPRYKIIEKRQSVAFWCNPISGHATLYWYQQILGQGPKLLIQFQNNGVVDDSQLPKDRFSAERLKGVDSTLKIQPAKLEDSAVYLCASSLGSSGQETQYFGPGTRLLVL.

The sample holds many counts of this clonotype. The chain combines TRBV14 with TRBJ1-6, with no clear D. Germline loops: CDR1 SGHDN, CDR2 FVKESK. This CDR3 is 15 amino acids long. Trimming cost V 0 bases and J 10 bases, with 13 bases left between them. CDR3 in amino acids: CASSQDTGKRSPLHF. The CDR3 DNA reads as TGTGCCAGCAGCCAAGATACGGGCAAAAGATCACCCCTCCACTTT. The full variable domain, with the rest looked up from reference TRBV14 and TRBJ1-6, is EAGVTQFPSHSVIEKGQTVTLRCDPISGHDNLYWYRRVMGKEIKFLLHFVKESKQDESGMPNNRFLAERTGGTYSTLKVQPAELEDSGVYFCASSQDTGKRSPLHFGNGTRLTVT.

This clonotype was seen at least ten times. This sequence joins TRBV25-1 and TRBJ2-4; the match to TRBD1 covers 9 bases. The CDR3 is made up of 13 amino acids. Germline V gives CDR1 MGHDK, CDR2 SYGVNS. The V and J ends lost 6 bases and 7 bases, in that order; junction bases with no gene match: 4. CDR3 residues: CASSETGGNIQYF. The DNA of the CDR3 is TGTGCCAGCAGCGAGACAGGGGGTAACATTCAGTACTTC.

The rearrangement uses TRBV10-2 and TRBJ2-4, with D hard to call. The CDR3 contains 11 residues. Germline V gives CDR1 WSHSY, CDR2 SAAADI. The V end lost 3 bases, the J end lost 7 bases, and 4 bases lay between the germline ends. The CDR3 loop is CASSDQNIQYF. The CDR3 coding sequence is TGCGCCAGCAGTGATCAGAACATTCAGTACTTC.

This clonotype has a count of ten or more. CDR3 in amino acids: CASSLLGGGDNEQFF. Here the CDR3 DNA reads TGTGCCAGCAGCTTATTAGGAGGAGGGGACAATGAGCAGTTCTTC. V is TRBV7-8 and J is TRBJ2-1; weak D call: TRBD2 (6 bases). The CDR3 length is 15 residues. The V and J ends lost 2 bases and 5 bases respectively, with 13 bases between them. CDR1 SGHVS and CDR2 FQNEAQ come from the germline V gene.